This TCR beta chain was sequenced in a study of Tregs in tolerant kidney transplant recipients. Study-level results: The small number of patients limits these findings pending further validation. Activated donor B cell expansion appeared to reveal the most relevant donor-specific TCRbeta repertoire.

TCRdb's table, derived via immunoSEQ multiplex PCR, lists solely in-frame clones and lacks some. The sample lists 90,000 or so clones; more than 90% were seen once. Unstimulated Tregs (CD4+CD25+CD127-) and CD4+CD25- non-Tregs were sorted from PBMCs. Turning to this clone: Its antigen is not identified.

Germline V gene sequence: CDR1 SGHKS, CDR2 YYEKEE (reference sequence). The CDR3 loop spans 15 amino acids. Trimming stripped 2 bases from V and 0 bases from J, with 12 bases between. The sequencing sample was made of CD8+ T cells from blood. J is TRBJ2-7 and V is TRBV5-5; D remains unclear. The receptor comes from a human donor in good health. CDR3 residues: CASSLDGFSSYEQYF. The CDR3 DNA reads TGTGCCAGCAGCTTAGACGGATTTTCCTCCTACGAGCAGTACTTC.